This TCR beta chain derives from a study of long-term antiretroviral therapy in people with HIV. Study-wide findings and caveats: Specimens of blood were obtained during about 2003 to 2018, possibly under older ART regimens. Repertoires from HIV showed CDR3 length ranges narrower than those of controls. An increase in diversity followed ART, yet levels stayed below transplant donor controls.

Germline CDR1 LNHNV, CDR2 YYDKDF (reference sequence). J lost 12 bases, V lost 0 bases, and 1 base had no gene match. The CDR3 covers 12 residues. On this clone: Its antigen is unknown.

This was the immunoSEQ v3.0 assay at survey level. Per sample, sequencing targeted about 40,000-50,000 T-cell genomes. Data came from immunoSEQ multiplex PCR; TCRdb stores just in-frame clones and leaves some out. There are some 45,000 clones in the sample; more than 75% occur only once, and approximately 5.4% lies in the top ten. The V and J genes are TRBV15 and TRBJ2-1; TRBD2 matches 8 bases. This receptor was obtained from a woman between 50 and 59 years old with HIV. The sample consisted of unsorted PBMCs, taken 0.1 years before starting antiretroviral therapy. For the CDR3, the DNA is TGTGCCACCAGCAGAGATGCGGGGGGGCAGTTCTTC. It yields the protein CATSRDAGGQFF. The whole variable domain, remainder taken from reference TRBV15 and TRBJ2-1, is DAMVIQNPRYQVTQFGKPVTLSCSQTLNHNVMYWYQQKSSQAPKLLFHYYDKDFNNEADTPDNFQSRRPNTSFCFLDIRSPGLGDTAMYLCATSRDAGGQFFGPGTRLTVL.